This T cell receptor beta chain stems from a study of regulatory T cells in long-lasting Graves disease. General observations from the study: Favored usage of TRBV28, TRBJ1-2 and TRBJ2-5 was recorded in persistent disease.

Worth noting for this clonotype: The antigen remains undetermined.

Time point noted: persistent/refractory GD, antithyroid drugs over 5 years with positive TRAb. Isolated PBMC RNA provided the starting material for the TCR library. Under American Thyroid Association guidelines, Graves' disease was diagnosed. Trimming removed 5 bases from V and 7 bases from J, with 17 bases in between. The germline gives CDR1 SEHNR, CDR2 FQNEAQ (reference sequence). The CDR3 covers 14 residues. HTBI primers from iRepertoire and Arm-PCR of CDR3 regions yielded the TCR beta libraries. A single record per CDR3 protein comes from TCRdb applying MiXCR to the multiplex PCR reads. The sample holds 310,000 or so distinct CDR3 sequences, around 20% seen once.

The input for sequencing was peripheral blood mononuclear cells (PBMCs), taken when the disease was refractory, from a patient treated with antithyroid drugs. The chain links TRBV7-9 to TRBJ2-5, with D unresolved. The sequence came from a female donor with Graves disease. The CDR3 DNA is TGTGCCAGCAGCAAAACCCCAAACGGCCCGACCCAGTACTTC. Protein product: CASSKTPNGPTQYF.